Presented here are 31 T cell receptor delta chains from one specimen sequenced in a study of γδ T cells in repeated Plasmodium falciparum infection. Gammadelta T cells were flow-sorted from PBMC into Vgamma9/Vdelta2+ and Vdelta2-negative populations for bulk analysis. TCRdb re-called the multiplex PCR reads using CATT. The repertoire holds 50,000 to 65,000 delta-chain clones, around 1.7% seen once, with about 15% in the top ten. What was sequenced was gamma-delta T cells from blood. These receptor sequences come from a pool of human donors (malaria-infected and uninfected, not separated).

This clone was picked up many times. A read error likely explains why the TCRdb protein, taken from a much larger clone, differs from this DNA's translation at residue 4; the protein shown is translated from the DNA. Here the CDR3 DNA reads TGTGCCTGTGGCACCGCGGAGAAGGTGGGGGATACGCGTCTGTACACCGATAAACTCATCTTT. It yields the protein CACGTAEKVGDTRLYTDKLIF. The chain combines TRDV2 with TRDJ1; 11 bases fit TRDD3. TCRdb lists no J gene, so it was determined here by aligning the DNA to germline. The germline gives CDR1 GEAIGNYY, CDR2 EKD. This CDR3 is built from 21 residues.

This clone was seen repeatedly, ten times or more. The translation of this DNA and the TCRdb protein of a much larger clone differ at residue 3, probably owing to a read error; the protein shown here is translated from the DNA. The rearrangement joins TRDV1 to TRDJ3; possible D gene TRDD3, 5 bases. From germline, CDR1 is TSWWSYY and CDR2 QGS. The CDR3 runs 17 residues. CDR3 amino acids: CAFGVNHRPWDTRQMFF. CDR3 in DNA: TGTGCTTTTGGGGTAAACCACAGGCCCTGGGACACCCGACAGATGTTTTTC.

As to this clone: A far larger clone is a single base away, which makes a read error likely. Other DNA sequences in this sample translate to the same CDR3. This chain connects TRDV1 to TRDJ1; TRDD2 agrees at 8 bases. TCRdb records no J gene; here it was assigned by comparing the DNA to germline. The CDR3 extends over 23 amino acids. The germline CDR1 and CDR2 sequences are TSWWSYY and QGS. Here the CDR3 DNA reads TGTGCTCTTGGAGAACTCACCTTCCTAATTTCACCCGTCAGTGGAGATACAGCCGATAAACTCATCTTT. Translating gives CALGELTFLISPVSGDTADKLIF.

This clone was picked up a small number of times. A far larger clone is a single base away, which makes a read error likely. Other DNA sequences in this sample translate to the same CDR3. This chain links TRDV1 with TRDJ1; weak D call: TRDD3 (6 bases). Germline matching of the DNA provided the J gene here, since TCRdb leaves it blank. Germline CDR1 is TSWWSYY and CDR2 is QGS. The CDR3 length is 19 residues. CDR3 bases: TGTGCTCTTGGTTTCCCTACGTGGGACTGGGACCTTTACACCGACAAACTCATCTTT. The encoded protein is CALGFPTWDWDLYTDKLIF.

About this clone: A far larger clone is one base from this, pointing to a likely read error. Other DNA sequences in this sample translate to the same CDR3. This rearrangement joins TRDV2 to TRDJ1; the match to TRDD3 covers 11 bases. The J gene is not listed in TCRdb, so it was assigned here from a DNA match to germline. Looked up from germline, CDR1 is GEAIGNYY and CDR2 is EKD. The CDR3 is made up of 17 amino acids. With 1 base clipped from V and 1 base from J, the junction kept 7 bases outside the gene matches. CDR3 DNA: TGTGCCTGTGACACACATTGGGGGATACGCACCACCGATAAACTCATCTTT. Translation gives CACDTHWGIRTTDKLIF.

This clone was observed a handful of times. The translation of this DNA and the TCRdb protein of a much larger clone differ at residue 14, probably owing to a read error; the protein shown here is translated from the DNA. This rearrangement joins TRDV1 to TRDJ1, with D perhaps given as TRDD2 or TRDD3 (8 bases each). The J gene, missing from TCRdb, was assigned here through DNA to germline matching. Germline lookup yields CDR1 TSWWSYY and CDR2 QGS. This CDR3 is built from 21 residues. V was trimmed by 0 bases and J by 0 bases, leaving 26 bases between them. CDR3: CALGELTPSYAGGTYTDKLIF. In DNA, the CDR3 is TGTGCTCTTGGGGAACTAACGCCTTCCTATGCTGGGGGAACCTACACCGATAAACTCATCTTT.

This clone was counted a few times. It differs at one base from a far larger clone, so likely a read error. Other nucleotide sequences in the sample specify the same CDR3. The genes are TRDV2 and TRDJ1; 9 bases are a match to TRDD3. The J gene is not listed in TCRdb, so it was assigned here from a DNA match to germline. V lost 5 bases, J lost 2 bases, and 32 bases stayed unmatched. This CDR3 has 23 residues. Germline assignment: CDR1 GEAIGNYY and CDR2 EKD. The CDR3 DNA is TGTGCCTGTGTAGTCCGAGGATTCGGGGCTAGGGTTCGACTGGGGGACAATACCGATAAACTCATCTTT. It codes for CACVVRGFGARVRLGDNTDKLIF.

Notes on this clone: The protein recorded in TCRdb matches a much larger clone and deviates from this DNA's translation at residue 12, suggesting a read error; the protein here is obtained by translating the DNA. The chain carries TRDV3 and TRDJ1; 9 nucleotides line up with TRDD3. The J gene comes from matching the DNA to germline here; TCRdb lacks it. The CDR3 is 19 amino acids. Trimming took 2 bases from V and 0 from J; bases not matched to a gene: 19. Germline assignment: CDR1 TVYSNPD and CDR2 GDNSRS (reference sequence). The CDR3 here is CAFFRGPYWGTSYTDKLIF. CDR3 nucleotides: TGTGCCTTTTTTCGAGGACCGTACTGGGGGACCTCGTACACCGATAAACTCATCTTT.

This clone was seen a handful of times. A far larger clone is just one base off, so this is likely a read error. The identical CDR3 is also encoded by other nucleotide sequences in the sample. This CDR3 is CALGDVRVSFAGYWGYTDKLIF. As DNA, the CDR3 is TGTGCTCTTGGGGATGTCCGGGTTAGTTTTGCCGGCTACTGGGGATACACCGATAAACTCATCTTT. The V call is TRDV1, the J call TRDJ1; 7 bases are a match to TRDD3. The J gene, absent from TCRdb, was called here by matching the DNA to germline. V lost 3 bases and J lost 0; bases outside the gene matches: 25. Germline assignment: CDR1 TSWWSYY and CDR2 QGS. CDR3 length: 22 amino acids.

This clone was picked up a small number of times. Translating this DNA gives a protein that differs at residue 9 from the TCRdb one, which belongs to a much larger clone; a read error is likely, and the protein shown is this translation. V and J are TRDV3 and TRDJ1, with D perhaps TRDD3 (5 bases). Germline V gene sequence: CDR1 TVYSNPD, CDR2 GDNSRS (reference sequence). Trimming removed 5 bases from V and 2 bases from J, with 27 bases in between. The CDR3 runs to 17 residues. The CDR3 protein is CALRGLVLEPQTDKLIF. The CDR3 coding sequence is TGTGCCCTCAGGGGTCTCGTACTGGAACCCCAAACCGATAAACTCATCTTT.

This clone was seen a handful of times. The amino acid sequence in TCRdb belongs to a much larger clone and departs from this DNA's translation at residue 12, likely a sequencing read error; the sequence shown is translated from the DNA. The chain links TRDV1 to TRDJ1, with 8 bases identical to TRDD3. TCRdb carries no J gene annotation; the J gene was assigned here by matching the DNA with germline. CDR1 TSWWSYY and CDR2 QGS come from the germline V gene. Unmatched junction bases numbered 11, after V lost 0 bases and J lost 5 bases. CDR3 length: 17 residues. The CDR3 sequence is CALGELSGGHNRDKLIF. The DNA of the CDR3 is TGTGCTCTTGGGGAACTTTCTGGGGGACATAACAGGGATAAACTCATCTTT.

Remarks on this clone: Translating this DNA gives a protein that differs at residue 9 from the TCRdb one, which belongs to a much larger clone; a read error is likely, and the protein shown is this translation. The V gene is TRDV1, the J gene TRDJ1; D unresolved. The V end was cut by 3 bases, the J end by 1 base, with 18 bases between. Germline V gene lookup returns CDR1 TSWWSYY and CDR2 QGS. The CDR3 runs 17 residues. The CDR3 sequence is CALGETYLRTATDKLIF. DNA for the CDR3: TGTGCTCTTGGGGAGACATACTTGAGGACGGCCACCGATAAACTCATCTTT.

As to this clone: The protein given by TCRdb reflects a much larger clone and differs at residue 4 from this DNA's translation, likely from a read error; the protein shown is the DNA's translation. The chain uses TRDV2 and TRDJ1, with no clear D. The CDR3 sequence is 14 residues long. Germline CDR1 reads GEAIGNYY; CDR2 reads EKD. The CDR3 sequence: CACGTPFVVEVLIF. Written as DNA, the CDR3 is TGTGCATGTGGCACCCCTTTTGTAGTTGAAGTACTCATCTTT.

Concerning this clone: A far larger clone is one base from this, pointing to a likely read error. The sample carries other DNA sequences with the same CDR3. The CDR3 DNA is TGTGCCTGTGACACCCTCGGTGGGGGGTACGCGGAAAGGACCGATAAACTCATCTTT. Translating gives CACDTLGGGYAERTDKLIF. This chain links TRDV2 with TRDJ1; the D gene is possibly TRDD3 (6 bases). Matching the DNA to germline supplied the J gene, which TCRdb does not give. This CDR3 has 19 residues. Between the trimmed V and J ends, which lost 0 bases and 2 bases, there was a span of 24 bases. Germline V gene data show CDR1 as GEAIGNYY and CDR2 as EKD.

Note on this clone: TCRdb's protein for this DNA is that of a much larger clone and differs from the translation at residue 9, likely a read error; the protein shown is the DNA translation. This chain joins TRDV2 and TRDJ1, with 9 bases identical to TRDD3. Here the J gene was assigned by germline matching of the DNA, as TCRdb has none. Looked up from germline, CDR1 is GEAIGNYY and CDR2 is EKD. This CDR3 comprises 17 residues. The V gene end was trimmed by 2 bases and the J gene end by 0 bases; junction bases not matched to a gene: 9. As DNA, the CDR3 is TGTGCCTGTGACAGGTACTGGGGGACTCCGTACACCGATAAACTCATCTTT. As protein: CACDRYWGTPYTDKLIF.

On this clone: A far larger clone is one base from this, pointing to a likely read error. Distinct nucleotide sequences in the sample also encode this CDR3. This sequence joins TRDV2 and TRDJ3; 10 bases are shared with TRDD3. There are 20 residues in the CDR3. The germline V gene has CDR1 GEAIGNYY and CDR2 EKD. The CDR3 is CACDTTGGFPGAWDTRQMFF. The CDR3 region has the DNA TGTGCCTGTGACACGACTGGGGGATTCCCGGGAGCCTGGGACACCCGTCAGATGTTTTTC.

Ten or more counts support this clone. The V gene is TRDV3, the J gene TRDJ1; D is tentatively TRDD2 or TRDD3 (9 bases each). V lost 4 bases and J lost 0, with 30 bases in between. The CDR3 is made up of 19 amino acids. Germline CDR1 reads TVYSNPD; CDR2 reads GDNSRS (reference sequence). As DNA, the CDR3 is TGTGCCTCCCTTCCTACGGCCTTACTGGGGGAACAGTACACCGATAAACTCATCTTT. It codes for CASLPTALLGEQYTDKLIF.

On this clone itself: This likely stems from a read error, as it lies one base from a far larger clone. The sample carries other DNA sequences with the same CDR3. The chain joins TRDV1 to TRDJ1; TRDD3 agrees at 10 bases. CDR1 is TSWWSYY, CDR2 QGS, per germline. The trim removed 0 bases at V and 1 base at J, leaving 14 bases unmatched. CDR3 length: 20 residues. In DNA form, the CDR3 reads TGTGCTCTTGGGGAACTTTTCTTCTTACGGGGGATACGATCCACCGATAAACTCATCTTT. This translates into CALGELFFLRGIRSTDKLIF.

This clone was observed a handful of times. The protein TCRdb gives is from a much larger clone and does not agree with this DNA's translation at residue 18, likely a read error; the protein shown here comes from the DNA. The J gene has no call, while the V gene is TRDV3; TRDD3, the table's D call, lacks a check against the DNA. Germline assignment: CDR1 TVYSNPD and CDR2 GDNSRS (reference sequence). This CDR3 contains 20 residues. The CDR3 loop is CAFLNPPWARGGYAYDKPIF. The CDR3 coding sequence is TGTGCCTTTTTGAACCCTCCTTGGGCCCGTGGGGGATACGCGTACGATAAACCCATCTTT.

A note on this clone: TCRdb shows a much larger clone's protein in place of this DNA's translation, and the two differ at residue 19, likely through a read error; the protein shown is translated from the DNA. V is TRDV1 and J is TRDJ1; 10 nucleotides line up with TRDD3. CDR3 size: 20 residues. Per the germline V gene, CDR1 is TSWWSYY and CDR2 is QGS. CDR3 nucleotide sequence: TGTGCTCTTGGGAACAAAAGAGGGCTACTGGGGGATTTAAACACCGATAAACTCACCTTT. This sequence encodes CALGNKRGLLGDLNTDKLTF.

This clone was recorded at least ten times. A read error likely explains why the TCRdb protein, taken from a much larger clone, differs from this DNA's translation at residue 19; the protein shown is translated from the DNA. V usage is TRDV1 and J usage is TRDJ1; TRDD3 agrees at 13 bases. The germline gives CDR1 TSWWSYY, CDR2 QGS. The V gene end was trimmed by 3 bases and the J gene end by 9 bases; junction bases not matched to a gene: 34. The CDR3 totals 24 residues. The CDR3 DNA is TGTGCTCTTGGGGATACTTCCTACTTTAGGGGATGGGACTGGGGGATACGCGGAGTCCGGGAACTCATCTTT. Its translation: CALGDTSYFRGWDWGIRGVRELIF.

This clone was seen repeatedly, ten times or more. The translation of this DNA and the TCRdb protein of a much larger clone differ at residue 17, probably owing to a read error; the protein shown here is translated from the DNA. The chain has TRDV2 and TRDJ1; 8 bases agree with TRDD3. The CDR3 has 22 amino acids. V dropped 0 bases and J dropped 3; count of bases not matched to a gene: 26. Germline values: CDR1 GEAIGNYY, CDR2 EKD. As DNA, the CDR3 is TGTGCCTGTGACACCGACGAAGGAAGTCAGAGTACTGGGGGGGCCTACGCCGATAAACTCATCTTT. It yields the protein CACDTDEGSQSTGGAYADKLIF.

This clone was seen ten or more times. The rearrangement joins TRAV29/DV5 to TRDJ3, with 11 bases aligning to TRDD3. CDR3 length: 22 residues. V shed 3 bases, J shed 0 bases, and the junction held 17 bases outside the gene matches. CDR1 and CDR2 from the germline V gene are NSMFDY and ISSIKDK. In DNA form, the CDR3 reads TGTGCAGCAATTCTGCACCTAGAGGTGGGGGATACGGGCTCCTGGGACACCCGACAGATGTTTTTC. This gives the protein CAAILHLEVGDTGSWDTRQMFF.

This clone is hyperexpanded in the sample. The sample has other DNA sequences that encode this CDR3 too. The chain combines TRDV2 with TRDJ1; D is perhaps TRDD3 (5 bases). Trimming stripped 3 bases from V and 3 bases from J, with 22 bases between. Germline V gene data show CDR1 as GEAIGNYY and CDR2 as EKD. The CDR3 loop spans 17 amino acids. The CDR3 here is CACDRVPGVGSPDKLIF. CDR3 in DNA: TGTGCCTGTGACCGGGTTCCCGGGGTGGGGTCCCCCGATAAACTCATCTTT.

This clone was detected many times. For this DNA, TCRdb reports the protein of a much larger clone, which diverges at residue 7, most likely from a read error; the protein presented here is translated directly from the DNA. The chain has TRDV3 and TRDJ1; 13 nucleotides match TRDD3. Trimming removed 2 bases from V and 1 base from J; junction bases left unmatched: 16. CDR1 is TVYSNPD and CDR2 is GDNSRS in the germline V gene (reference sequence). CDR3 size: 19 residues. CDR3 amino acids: CAFAPSCGTGGYVTDKLIF. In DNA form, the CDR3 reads TGTGCCTTTGCGCCTTCCTGCGGAACTGGGGGATACGTCACCGATAAACTCATCTTT.

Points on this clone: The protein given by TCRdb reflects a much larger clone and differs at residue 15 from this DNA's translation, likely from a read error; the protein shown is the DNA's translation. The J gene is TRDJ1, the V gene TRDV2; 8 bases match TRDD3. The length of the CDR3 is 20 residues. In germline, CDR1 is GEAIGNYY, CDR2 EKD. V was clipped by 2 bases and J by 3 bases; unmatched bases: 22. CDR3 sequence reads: CACDIDRPRGDRKYPDKLIF. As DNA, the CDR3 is TGTGCCTGTGACATTGACCGGCCTCGGGGGGATAGAAAGTACCCCGATAAACTCATCTTT.

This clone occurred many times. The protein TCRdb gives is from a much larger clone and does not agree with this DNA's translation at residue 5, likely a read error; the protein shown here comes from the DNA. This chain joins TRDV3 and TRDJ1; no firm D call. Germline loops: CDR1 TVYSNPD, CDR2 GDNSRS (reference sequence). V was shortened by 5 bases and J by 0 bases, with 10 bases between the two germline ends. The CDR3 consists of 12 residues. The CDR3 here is CALQADTDKLIF. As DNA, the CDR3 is TGTGCCCTTCAGGCGGACACCGATAAACTCATCTTT.

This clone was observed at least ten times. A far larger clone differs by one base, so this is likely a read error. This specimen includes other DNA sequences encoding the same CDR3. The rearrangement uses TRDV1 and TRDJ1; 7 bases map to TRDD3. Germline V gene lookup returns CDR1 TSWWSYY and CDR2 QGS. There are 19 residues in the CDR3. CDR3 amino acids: CALGDGVLWLGAHTDKLIF. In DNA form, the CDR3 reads TGTGCTCTTGGGGACGGAGTCCTATGGCTGGGGGCGCACACCGATAAACTTATCTTT.

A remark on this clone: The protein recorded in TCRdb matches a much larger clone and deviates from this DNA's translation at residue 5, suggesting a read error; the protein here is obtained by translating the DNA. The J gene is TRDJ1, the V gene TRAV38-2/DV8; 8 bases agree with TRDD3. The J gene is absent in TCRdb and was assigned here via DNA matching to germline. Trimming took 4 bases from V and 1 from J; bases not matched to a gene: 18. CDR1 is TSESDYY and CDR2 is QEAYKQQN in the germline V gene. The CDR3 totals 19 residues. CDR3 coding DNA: TGTGCTTATAGGGTCCGCTTGGTGGGGGATCCTGTAGGCACCGATAAACTCATCTTT. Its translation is CAYRVRLVGDPVGTDKLIF.

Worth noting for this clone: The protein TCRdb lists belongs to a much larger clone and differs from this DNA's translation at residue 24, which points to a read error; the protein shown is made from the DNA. The CDR3 region has the DNA TGTGCTCTTGGGGAACGATCCTACCCACCTCCCTTCCTTTCTGGGGGATACGCCGGGTGGTACACCGATAGACTCATCTTT. As protein: CALGERSYPPPFLSGGYAGWYTDRLIF. The chain links TRDV1 to TRDJ1; 12 bases agree with TRDD3. CDR1 and CDR2 (germline): TSWWSYY, QGS. This CDR3 comprises 27 residues.

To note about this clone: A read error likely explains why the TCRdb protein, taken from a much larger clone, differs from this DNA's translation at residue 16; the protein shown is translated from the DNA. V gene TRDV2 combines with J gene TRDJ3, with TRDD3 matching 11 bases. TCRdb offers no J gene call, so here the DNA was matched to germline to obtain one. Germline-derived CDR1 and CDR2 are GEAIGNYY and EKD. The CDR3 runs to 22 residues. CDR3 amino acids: CACDAVLGDILLDSWGTRQMFF. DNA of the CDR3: TGTGCCTGTGATGCAGTACTGGGGGATATTTTGCTCGACTCCTGGGGCACCCGACAGATGTTTTTC.